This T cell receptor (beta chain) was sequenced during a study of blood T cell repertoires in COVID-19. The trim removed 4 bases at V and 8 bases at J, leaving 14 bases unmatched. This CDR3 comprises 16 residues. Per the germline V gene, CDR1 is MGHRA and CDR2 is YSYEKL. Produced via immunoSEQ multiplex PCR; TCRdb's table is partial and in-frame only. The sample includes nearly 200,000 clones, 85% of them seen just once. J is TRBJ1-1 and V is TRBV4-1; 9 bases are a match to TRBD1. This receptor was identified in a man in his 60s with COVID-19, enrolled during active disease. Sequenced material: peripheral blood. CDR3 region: CASSRGGDRAFTEAFF. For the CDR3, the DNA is TGCGCCAGCAGCCGAGGAGGGGACAGGGCTTTCACAGAAGCTTTCTTT.